The 26 T cell receptor beta chains listed next were all sequenced from one sample in a study of blood T cells in healthy people across ages. A second PCR, run for 7 to 11 cycles, used a sample-barcoded 5' primer plus a J-beta primer mix. Using its own MiXCR run on the 5' RACE reads, TCRdb lists one record per CDR3 protein. The table has some 1,000,000 distinct CDR3 sequences, about 23% seen once. The sample also formed part of further work on T cells of mothers and their children.

Sequenced input: blood. These receptors came from a girl aged 2 to 10 in good health.

The V gene is TRBV12-3 or TRBV12-4, the J gene TRBJ1-5; D may be TRBD1 (5 bases). The CDR3 totals 13 residues. With 1 base removed from V and 9 bases from J, the gap between germline ends came to 10 bases. CDR3 residues: CASSLDQGRPQHF. CDR3 in DNA: TGTGCCAGCAGTTTAGATCAGGGAAGGCCCCAGCATTTT.

This clonotype has only a few counts. This chain uses TRBV7-3 with TRBJ2-5; D call uncertain. Looked up from germline, CDR1 is SGHTA and CDR2 is FQGTGA. V was shortened by 4 bases and J by 5 bases, with 11 bases between the two germline ends. CDR3 length equals 13 residues. Here the CDR3 DNA reads TGTGCCAGCAGCTCTGAGGTCGGGGAGACCCAGTACTTC. The encoded protein is CASSSEVGETQYF.

In its sample, this clonotype was seen a few times. Here the CDR3 reads CASSPWSGQETQYF. The CDR3 DNA is TGTGCCAGCAGCCCATGGAGCGGCCAAGAGACCCAGTACTTC. The rearrangement uses TRBV27 and TRBJ2-5; maybe TRBD2 (5 bases). The CDR3 is made up of 14 amino acids. Germline assignment: CDR1 MNHEY and CDR2 SMNVEV (reference sequence). V was clipped by 6 bases and J by 1 base, with 12 bases between them.

This clonotype has just one count. The chain is built from TRBV24-1 and TRBJ2-5; 7 nucleotides align to TRBD2. The V gene end was trimmed by 4 bases and the J gene end by 5 bases; junction bases not matched to a gene: 6. The CDR3 runs to 14 residues. Germline V gives CDR1 KGHDR, CDR2 SFDVKD. This CDR3 is CATSDAGAWETQYF. The CDR3 bases are TGTGCCACCAGTGACGCGGGAGCGTGGGAGACCCAGTACTTC.

The genes are TRBV6-6 and TRBJ1-5, with a weak D call TRBD1 (6 bases). V was trimmed by 2 bases and J by 5 bases, leaving 7 bases between them. This CDR3 has 13 residues. Germline values: CDR1 MNHNY, CDR2 SVGAGI (reference sequence). This chain's CDR3 is CASSYAGDQPQHF. Here the CDR3 DNA reads TGTGCCAGCAGTTACGCAGGGGATCAGCCCCAGCATTTT.

The gene calls are TRBV7-9 and TRBJ1-6; D unresolved. Trimming pared 5 bases from V and 10 bases from J, leaving 9 bases between. Germline CDR1 is SEHNR and CDR2 is FQNEAQ (reference sequence). CDR3 length: 12 residues. CDR3 nucleotides: TGTGCCAGCAGCGGAGAGGTGTCACCCCTCCACTTT. It encodes CASSGEVSPLHF.

J is TRBJ2-5 and V is TRBV7-9, with a tentative D call TRBD1 (5 bases). CDR1 is SEHNR and CDR2 is FQNEAQ in the germline V gene (reference sequence). The CDR3 has 15 residues. Trimming removed 5 bases from V and 3 bases from J, with 16 bases in between. CDR3 region: CASSHGHMNEETQYF. CDR3 in DNA: TGTGCCAGCAGCCACGGACACATGAACGAAGAGACCCAGTACTTC.

The rearrangement joins TRBV29-1 to TRBJ1-1; D may be TRBD1 (5 bases). Germline CDR1 SQVTM, CDR2 ANQGSEA. The CDR3 has 15 amino acids. V lost 7 bases and J lost 1, with 19 bases in between. CDR3: CSALGGGEWNTEAFF. DNA of the CDR3: TGCAGCGCCCTGGGGGGAGGCGAGTGGAACACTGAAGCTTTCTTT.

This clonotype has a handful of counts. This chain links TRBV6-2 or TRBV6-3 with TRBJ2-5; D is uncertain. The end of the DNA aligns better with TRBJ2-1, so the J call may be wrong. The V gene's germline CDR1 is MNHEY and CDR2 SVGEGT. The CDR3 totals 13 residues. The CDR3: CASSYAENNEQFF. The CDR3 bases are TGTGCCAGCAGTTACGCGGAGAACAATGAGCAGTTCTTC.

The chain joins TRBV19 to TRBJ1-2; D may be TRBD1 (6 bases). The V end lost 8 bases, the J end lost 7 bases, and 23 bases lay between the germline ends. CDR1 is LNHDA, CDR2 SQIVND, per germline (reference sequence). The CDR3 has 15 amino acids. The CDR3: CASLTSAGAPGGYTF. The DNA of the CDR3 is TGTGCCAGTCTCACATCGGCGGGGGCGCCGGGTGGCTACACCTTC.

The chain links TRBV5-6 to TRBJ2-3; TRBD2 aligns across 11 bases. The germline CDR1 and CDR2 sequences are SGHDT and YYEEEE. The CDR3 covers 16 residues. The junction had 6 bases not matched to a gene; V was cut back by 4 bases and J by 2 bases. DNA for the CDR3: TGTGCCAGCAGCCCGGGACTAGCGGCACCCACAGATACGCAGTATTTT. Translating gives CASSPGLAAPTDTQYF.

The chain combines TRBV6-1 with TRBJ1-6, with D unclear. Per germline, CDR1 MNHNS and CDR2 SASEGT. This CDR3 comprises 14 residues. Trimming took 8 bases from V and 0 from J, leaving 8 bases between them. In DNA form, the CDR3 reads TGTGCCAGCGGGGTTGGCTCCTATAATTCACCCCTCCACTTT. This codes for CASGVGSYNSPLHF.

This chain uses TRBV20-1 with TRBJ2-1; the D is unclear. The CDR3 has 16 amino acids. From germline, CDR1 is DFQATT and CDR2 SNEGSKA (reference sequence). Trimming cost V 0 bases and J 2 bases, with 14 bases left between them. CDR3 nucleotides: TGCAGTGCTAGAGATTCGCTTTCGGTTCCCTACAATGAGCAGTTCTTC. It yields the protein CSARDSLSVPYNEQFF.

V and J are TRBV5-6 and TRBJ1-1; D is ambiguous. This CDR3 has 15 residues. In germline, CDR1 is SGHDT, CDR2 YYEEEE. V lost 0 bases, J lost 0 bases, and 9 bases lay in between. The CDR3 DNA follows: TGTGCCAGCAGCTTGGTAGGGCAAGTGAACACTGAAGCTTTCTTT. Translating it yields CASSLVGQVNTEAFF.

The V and J genes are TRBV28 and TRBJ2-4; 7 bases fit TRBD2. The CDR3 has 15 residues. Per the germline V gene, CDR1 is MDHEN and CDR2 is SYDVKM. V was pared by 5 bases and J by 3 bases, with 7 bases of the junction left unmatched. CDR3 nucleotides: TGTGCCAGCAGTCACTGGGGAGGGGACAAAAACATTCAGTACTTC. Translated, it gives CASSHWGGDKNIQYF.

This chain joins TRBV9 and TRBJ1-2; 8 positions match TRBD1. There are 16 residues in the CDR3. Germline V gives CDR1 SGDLS, CDR2 YYNGEE. Trimming cost V 3 bases and J 0 bases; bases outside gene matches: 7. The CDR3 protein is CASSGLPGQANYGYTF. DNA of the CDR3: TGTGCCAGCAGCGGACTCCCGGGACAGGCTAACTATGGCTACACCTTC.

This clonotype has just a few counts. The rearrangement uses TRBV20-1 and TRBJ2-5, with D unresolved. Germline V lookup: CDR1 DFQATT, CDR2 SNEGSKA (reference sequence). This CDR3 is built from 13 residues. V lost 2 bases and J lost 1, with 8 bases in between. CDR3 in amino acids: CSARFEGQETQYF. As DNA, the CDR3 is TGCAGTGCTAGATTCGAAGGCCAAGAGACCCAGTACTTC.

The rearrangement uses TRBV4-1 and TRBJ2-5, with 7 positions matching TRBD2. Germline assignment: CDR1 MGHRA and CDR2 YSYEKL. The CDR3 sequence is 14 residues long. Losses at the gene ends were 1 base for V and 5 bases for J; bases not matched to a gene: 4. CDR3 in amino acids: CASSQGEGSETQYF. Here the CDR3 DNA reads TGCGCCAGCAGCCAAGGGGAGGGTTCGGAGACCCAGTACTTC.

Concerning this clonotype: This may come from a read error, since a much larger clone is one base off. The chain combines TRBV5-8 with TRBJ2-1; 14 bases are shared with TRBD2. The CDR3 length is 15 residues. From germline, CDR1 is SGHTS and CDR2 YDEGEE. The CDR3 nucleotides are TGTGCCAGCAGCCTAGGGACTAGCGGGGGAAATGAGCGGTTCTTC. Translated: CASSLGTSGGNERFF.

The chain has TRBV6-2 or TRBV6-3 and TRBJ1-1; no clear D gene. Looked up from germline, CDR1 is MNHEY and CDR2 is SVGEGT. The V end lost 6 bases, the J end lost 0 bases, and 17 bases lay between the germline ends. The CDR3 sequence is 16 residues long. The CDR3 loop is CASRQGPMRMNTEAFF. The CDR3 nucleotides are TGTGCCAGCAGACAAGGACCGATGAGGATGAACACTGAAGCTTTCTTT.

CDR3 protein: CASSFLAGDYTDTQYF. The CDR3 nucleotides are TGTGCCAGCAGCTTTCTAGCGGGGGATTACACAGATACGCAGTATTTT. The chain joins TRBV11-2 to TRBJ2-3, with 10 bases that match TRBD2. Per germline, CDR1 SGHAT and CDR2 FQNNGV. The CDR3 has 16 amino acids. Germline trimming cut 3 bases from V and 2 bases from J; bases unmatched to any gene: 5.

The gene calls are TRBV7-2 and TRBJ1-1, with no clear D. Germline V gene data show CDR1 as SGHTA and CDR2 as FQGNSA. V dropped 6 bases and J dropped 8 bases, with 13 bases sitting between them. CDR3 size: 12 residues. The CDR3 is CASRAPHSEAFF. The DNA of the CDR3 is TGTGCCAGCAGAGCTCCACACTCAGAAGCTTTCTTT.

The rearrangement uses TRBV7-2 and TRBJ1-1; 8 bases map to TRBD1. CDR3 length: 15 amino acids. CDR1 is SGHTA, CDR2 FQGNSA, per germline. With V trimmed by 5 bases and J by 5 bases, 10 bases remained unmatched. The CDR3 sequence is CASSVITGGGTEAFF. DNA for the CDR3: TGTGCCAGCAGCGTCATAACAGGGGGGGGAACTGAAGCTTTCTTT.

This clonotype has more than one count but fewer than ten. The chain joins TRBV24-1 to TRBJ2-5; the match to TRBD1 covers 8 bases. Germline CDR1 reads KGHDR; CDR2 reads SFDVKD. V lost 4 bases to trimming and J lost 3 bases; unmatched junction nucleotides: 6. The length of the CDR3 is 15 residues. DNA of the CDR3: TGTGCCACCAGTGACCCTGGACAGGGTGAAGAGACCCAGTACTTC. It translates to CATSDPGQGEETQYF.

The chain uses TRBV7-9 and TRBJ2-3; 7 bases agree with TRBD2. CDR1 and CDR2 from the germline V gene are SEHNR and FQNEAQ (reference sequence). V shed 7 bases and J 2 bases; nucleotides not matched to a gene: 3. CDR3 length: 13 residues. CDR3 in DNA: TGTGCCAGCACCGGGGGGACCACAGATACGCAGTATTTT. Its protein is CASTGGTTDTQYF.

The genes are TRBV29-1 and TRBJ1-1; 9 positions match TRBD1. J was trimmed by 6 bases and V by 7 bases; bases with no gene match: 6. This CDR3 comprises 12 residues. The V gene's germline CDR1 is SQVTM and CDR2 ANQGSEA. The CDR3 here is CSGGGQGAEAFF. CDR3 sequence (DNA): TGCAGCGGGGGGGGACAGGGAGCTGAAGCTTTCTTT. Full variable domain (rest looked up from reference TRBV29-1 and TRBJ1-1): SAVISQKPSRDICQRGTSLTIQCQVDSQVTMMFWYRQQPGQSLTLIATANQGSEATYESGFVIDKFPISRPNLTFSTLTVSNMSPEDSSIYLCSGGGQGAEAFFGQGTRLTVV.